Listed here are 5 T cell receptor beta chains from one sample, sequenced in a study of Tregs in tolerant kidney transplant recipients. The table came from immunoSEQ multiplex PCR; TCRdb's copy has only in-frame clones and leaves some out. The sample has roughly 64,000 clones, over 75% seen once. Mixed chimerism was transient after nonmyeloablative marrow transplants from related graft donors. The source was CD4+ T cells from blood (PBMCs), collected 6 months after the transplant. All receptors derive from a human patient who received a combined kidney and bone marrow transplant. Some T cells could come from the graft donor.

The chain is built from TRBV10-3 and TRBJ1-2; possibly TRBD1 for D (5 bases). This CDR3 is 14 amino acids long. Trimming took 4 bases from V and 4 from J, leaving 13 bases between them. Per the germline V gene, CDR1 is ENHRY and CDR2 is SYGVKD. CDR3 sequence: CAISVTTATYGYTF. The DNA for the CDR3 is TGTGCCATCAGTGTAACGACAGCGACCTATGGCTACACCTTC.

The V gene is TRBV6-5, the J gene TRBJ2-1, with a weak D call TRBD1 (5 bases). The CDR3 covers 15 residues. From germline, CDR1 is MNHEY and CDR2 SVGAGI. Trimming took off 8 bases at V and 6 bases at J, with 20 bases between the two ends. This CDR3 reads CASGTGRITGNEQFF. The CDR3 DNA sequence: TGTGCCAGCGGCACAGGAAGGATTACGGGCAATGAGCAGTTCTTC.

This chain joins TRBV21-1 and TRBJ2-1; the D call of TRBD2 is as the table states it, not checked on the DNA. TRBV21-1 is a listed pseudogene. This CDR3 is built from 20 residues. The CDR3 DNA sequence: TGTGCCAGCAGCAAGCTGGGGGGACTAGCGGGAGTCCACTCCTACAATGAGCAGTTCTTC. It encodes CASSKLGGLAGVHSYNEQFF.

The chain combines TRBV4-1 with TRBJ2-7; D is perhaps TRBD1 (6 bases). Per germline, CDR1 MGHRA and CDR2 YSYEKL. V lost 3 bases, J lost 2 bases, and 14 bases lay in between. This CDR3 is 15 amino acids long. The CDR3 bases are TGCGCCAGCAGCCATTGGGTAAGGGGGACCTACGAGCAGTACTTC. The encoded protein is CASSHWVRGTYEQYF.

This chain joins TRBV28 and TRBJ1-2, with 9 bases that match TRBD1. Trimming at V came to 6 bases and at J to 6 bases, leaving 5 bases not matched to a gene. Germline CDR1 reads MDHEN; CDR2 reads SYDVKM. The CDR3 has 13 amino acids. The DNA for the CDR3 is TGTGCCAGCAGGATAACAGGGGGCGATGGCTACACCTTC. The encoded protein is CASRITGGDGYTF.